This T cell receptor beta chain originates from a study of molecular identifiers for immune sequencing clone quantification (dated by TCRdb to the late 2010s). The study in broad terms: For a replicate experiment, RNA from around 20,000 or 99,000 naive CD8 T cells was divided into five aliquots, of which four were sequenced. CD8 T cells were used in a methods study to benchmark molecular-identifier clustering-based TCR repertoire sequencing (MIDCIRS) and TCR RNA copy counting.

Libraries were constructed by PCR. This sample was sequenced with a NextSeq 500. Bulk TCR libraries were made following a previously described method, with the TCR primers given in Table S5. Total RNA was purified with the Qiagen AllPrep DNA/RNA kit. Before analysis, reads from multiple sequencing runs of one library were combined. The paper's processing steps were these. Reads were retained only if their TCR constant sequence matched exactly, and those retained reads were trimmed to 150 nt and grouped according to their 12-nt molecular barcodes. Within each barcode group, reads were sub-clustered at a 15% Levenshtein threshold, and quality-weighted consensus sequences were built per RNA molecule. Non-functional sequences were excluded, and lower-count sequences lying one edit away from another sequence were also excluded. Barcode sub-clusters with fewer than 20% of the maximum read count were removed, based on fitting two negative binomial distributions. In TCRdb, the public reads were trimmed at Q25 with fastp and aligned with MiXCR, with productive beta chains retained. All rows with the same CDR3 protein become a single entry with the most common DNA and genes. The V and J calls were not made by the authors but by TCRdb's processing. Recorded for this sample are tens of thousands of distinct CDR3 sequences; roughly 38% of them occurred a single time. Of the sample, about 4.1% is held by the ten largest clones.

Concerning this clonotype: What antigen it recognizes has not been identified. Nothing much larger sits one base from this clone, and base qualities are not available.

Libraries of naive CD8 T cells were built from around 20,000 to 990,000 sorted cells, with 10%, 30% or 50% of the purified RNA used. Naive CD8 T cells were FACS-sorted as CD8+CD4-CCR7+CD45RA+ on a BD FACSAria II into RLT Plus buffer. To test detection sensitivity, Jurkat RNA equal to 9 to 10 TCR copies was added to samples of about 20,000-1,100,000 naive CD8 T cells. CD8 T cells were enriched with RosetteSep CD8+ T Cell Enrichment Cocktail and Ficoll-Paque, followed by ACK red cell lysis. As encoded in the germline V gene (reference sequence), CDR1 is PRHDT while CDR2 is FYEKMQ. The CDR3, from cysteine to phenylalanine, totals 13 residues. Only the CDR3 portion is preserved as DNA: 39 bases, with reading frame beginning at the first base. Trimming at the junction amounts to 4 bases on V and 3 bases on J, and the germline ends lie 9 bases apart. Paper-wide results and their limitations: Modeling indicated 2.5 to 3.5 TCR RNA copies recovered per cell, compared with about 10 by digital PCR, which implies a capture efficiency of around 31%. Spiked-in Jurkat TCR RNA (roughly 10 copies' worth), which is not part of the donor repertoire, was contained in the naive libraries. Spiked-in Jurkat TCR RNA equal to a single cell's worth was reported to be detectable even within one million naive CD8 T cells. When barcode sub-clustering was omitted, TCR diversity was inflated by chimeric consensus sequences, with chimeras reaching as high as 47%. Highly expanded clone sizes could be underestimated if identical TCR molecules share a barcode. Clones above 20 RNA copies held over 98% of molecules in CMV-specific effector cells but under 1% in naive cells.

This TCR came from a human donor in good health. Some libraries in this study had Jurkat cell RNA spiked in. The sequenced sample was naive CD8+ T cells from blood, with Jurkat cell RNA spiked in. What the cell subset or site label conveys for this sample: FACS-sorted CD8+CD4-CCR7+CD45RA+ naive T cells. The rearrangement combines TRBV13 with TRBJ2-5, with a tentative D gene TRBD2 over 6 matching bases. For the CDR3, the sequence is CASSSTGEETQYF. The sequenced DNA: TGTGCCAGCAGCTCTACGGGGGAAGAGACCCAGTACTTC.